This TCR beta chain appears in the sequencing data of a study of T cell responses to AZD1222 COVID-19 vaccine. Study-level findings and limits: The study sampled repertoires only after the peak T cell response.

In germline, CDR1 is LNHDA, CDR2 SQIVND (reference sequence). The CDR3 spans 13 residues. V trimming: 6 bases; J trimming: 5 bases; junction bases outside the gene matches: 5. Generated by immunoSEQ multiplex PCR, the TCRdb table keeps only in-frame clones and is missing some. The table includes 150,000 to 200,000 clones, 90% to 95% detected once. This clone was observed once. Its cognate antigen is unknown. This material consisted of peripheral blood, taken on day 0 of AZD1222 vaccination. The rearrangement uses TRBV19 and TRBJ1-2; 8 bases are shared with TRBD1. This receptor was taken from an adult in good health. CDR3 sequence: CASRETGDYGYTF. The CDR3, as DNA: TGTGCCAGTAGAGAGACAGGGGATTATGGCTACACCTTC.